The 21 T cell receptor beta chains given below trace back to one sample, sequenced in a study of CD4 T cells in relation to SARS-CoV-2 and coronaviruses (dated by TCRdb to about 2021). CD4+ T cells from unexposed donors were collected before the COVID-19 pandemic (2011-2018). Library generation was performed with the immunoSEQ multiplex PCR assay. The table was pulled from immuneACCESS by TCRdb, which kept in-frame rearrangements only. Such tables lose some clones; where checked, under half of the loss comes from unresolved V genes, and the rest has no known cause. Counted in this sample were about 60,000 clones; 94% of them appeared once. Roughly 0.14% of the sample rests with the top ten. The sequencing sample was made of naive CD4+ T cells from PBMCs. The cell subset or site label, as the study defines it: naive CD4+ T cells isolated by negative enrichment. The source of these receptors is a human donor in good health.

CDR3 DNA: TGTGCCAGCAGTGAAAGCCTCGGGGGCTACACCTTC. Translating gives CASSESLGGYTF. The chain combines TRBV6-1 with TRBJ1-2; D is uncertain. The germline CDR1 and CDR2 sequences are MNHNS and SASEGT. Trimming removed 2 bases from V and 8 bases from J, with 9 bases in between. The CDR3 loop spans 12 amino acids.

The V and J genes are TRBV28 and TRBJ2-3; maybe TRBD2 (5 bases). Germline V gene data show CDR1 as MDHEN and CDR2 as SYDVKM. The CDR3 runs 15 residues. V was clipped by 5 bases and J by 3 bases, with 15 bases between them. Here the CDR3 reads CASSATGSFTDTQYF. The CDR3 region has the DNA TGTGCCAGCAGTGCCACGGGAAGTTTTACAGATACGCAGTATTTT.

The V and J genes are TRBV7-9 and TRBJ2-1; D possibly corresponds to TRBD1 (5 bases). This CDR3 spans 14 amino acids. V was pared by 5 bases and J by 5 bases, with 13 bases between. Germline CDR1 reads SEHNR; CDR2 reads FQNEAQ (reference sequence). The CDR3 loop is CASSVASTDNEQFF. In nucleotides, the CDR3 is TGTGCCAGCAGCGTTGCGTCGACAGACAATGAGCAGTTCTTC. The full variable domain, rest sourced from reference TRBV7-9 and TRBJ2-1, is DTGVSQNPRHKITKRGQNVTFRCDPISEHNRLYWYRQTLGQGPEFLTYFQNEAQLEKSRLLSDRFSAERPKGSFSTLEIQRTEQGDSAMYLCASSVASTDNEQFFGPGTRLTVL.

The CDR3 loop reads CASAGQYSNQPQHF. The CDR3 DNA reads as TGTGCCAGCGCGGGACAGTATAGCAATCAGCCCCAGCATTTT. This rearrangement joins TRBV2 to TRBJ1-5; 7 bases fit TRBD1. CDR1 is SNHLY, CDR2 FYNNEI, per germline. Unmatched junction bases numbered 4, after V lost 8 bases and J lost 0 bases. This CDR3 is built from 14 residues.

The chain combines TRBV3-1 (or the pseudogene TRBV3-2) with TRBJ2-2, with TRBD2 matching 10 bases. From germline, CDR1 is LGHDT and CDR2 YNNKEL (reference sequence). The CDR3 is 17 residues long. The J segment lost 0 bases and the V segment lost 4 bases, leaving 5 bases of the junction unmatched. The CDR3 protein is CASSPTSGPTNTGELFF. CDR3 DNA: TGTGCCAGCAGCCCGACTAGCGGGCCGACGAACACCGGGGAGCTGTTTTTT.

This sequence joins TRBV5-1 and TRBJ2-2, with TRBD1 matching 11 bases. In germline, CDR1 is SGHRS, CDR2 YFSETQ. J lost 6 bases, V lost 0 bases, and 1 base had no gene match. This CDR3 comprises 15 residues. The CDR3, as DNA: TGCGCCAGCAGCTTGGCGGGACAGGGGGCCGGGGAGCTGTTTTTT. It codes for CASSLAGQGAGELFF. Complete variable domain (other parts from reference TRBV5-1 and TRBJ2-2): KAGVTQTPRYLIKTRGQQVTLSCSPISGHRSVSWYQQTPGQGLQFLFEYFSETQRNKGNFPGRFSGRQFSNSRSEMNVSTLELGDSALYLCASSLAGQGAGELFFGEGSRLTVL.

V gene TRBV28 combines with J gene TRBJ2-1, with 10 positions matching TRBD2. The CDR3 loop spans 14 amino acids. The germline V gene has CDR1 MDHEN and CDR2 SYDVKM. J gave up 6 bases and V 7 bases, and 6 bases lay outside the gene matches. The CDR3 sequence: CASTAGGPGNEQFF. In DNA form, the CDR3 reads TGTGCCAGCACAGCGGGAGGGCCAGGCAATGAGCAGTTCTTC.

CDR3 DNA: TGTGCCAGCAGCTTAGCGCTCGCGAGGACAGAGAACAATGAGCAGTTCTTC. Protein sequence: CASSLALARTENNEQFF. The chain employs TRBV7-2 and TRBJ2-1; D perhaps matches TRBD1 (6 bases). The V end lost 0 bases, the J end lost 5 bases, and 17 bases lay between the germline ends. The length of the CDR3 is 17 residues. The V gene's germline CDR1 is SGHTA and CDR2 FQGNSA.

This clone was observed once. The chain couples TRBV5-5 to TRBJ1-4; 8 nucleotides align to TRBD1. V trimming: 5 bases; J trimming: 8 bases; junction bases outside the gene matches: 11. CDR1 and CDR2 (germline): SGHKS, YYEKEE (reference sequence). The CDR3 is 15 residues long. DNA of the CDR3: TGTGCCAGCAGGGAGGCAGGGGGCGGAAGGGAAAAACTGTTTTTT. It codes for CASREAGGGREKLFF.

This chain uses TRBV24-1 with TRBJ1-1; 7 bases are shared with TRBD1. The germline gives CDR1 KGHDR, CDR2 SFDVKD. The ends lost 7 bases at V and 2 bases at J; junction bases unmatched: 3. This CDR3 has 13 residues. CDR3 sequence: CATSGTANTEAFF. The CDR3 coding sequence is TGTGCCACCAGCGGGACAGCAAACACTGAAGCTTTCTTT.

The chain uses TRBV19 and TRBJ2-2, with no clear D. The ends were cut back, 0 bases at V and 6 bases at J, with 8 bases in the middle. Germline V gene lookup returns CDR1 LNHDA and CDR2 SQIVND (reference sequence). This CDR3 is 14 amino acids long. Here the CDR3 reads CASSIEGRPGELFF. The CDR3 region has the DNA TGTGCCAGTAGTATAGAAGGACGCCCCGGGGAGCTGTTTTTT.

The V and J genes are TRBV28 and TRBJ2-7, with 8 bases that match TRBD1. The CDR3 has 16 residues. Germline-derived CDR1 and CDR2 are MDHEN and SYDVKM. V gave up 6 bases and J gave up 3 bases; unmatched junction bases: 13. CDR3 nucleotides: TGTGCCAGCAGGGGGGACAGGCCTTCGGGCCTCTACGAGCAGTACTTC. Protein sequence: CASRGDRPSGLYEQYF.

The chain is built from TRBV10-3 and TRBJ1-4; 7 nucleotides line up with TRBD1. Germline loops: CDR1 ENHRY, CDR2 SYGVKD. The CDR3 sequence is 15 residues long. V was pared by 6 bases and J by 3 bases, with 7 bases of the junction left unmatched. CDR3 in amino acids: CAIRNSGGANEKLFF. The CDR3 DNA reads TGTGCCATCAGAAACTCAGGGGGGGCTAATGAAAAACTGTTTTTT.

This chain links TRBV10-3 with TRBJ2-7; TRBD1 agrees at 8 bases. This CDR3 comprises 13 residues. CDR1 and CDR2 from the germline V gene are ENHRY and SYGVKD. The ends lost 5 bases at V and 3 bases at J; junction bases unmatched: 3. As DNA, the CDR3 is TGTGCCATCAGTTCGACAGGGGACTACGAGCAGTACTTC. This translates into CAISSTGDYEQYF.

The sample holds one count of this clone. This CDR3 reads CASSQEPSGNYEQFF. The CDR3 nucleotides are TGTGCCAGCAGCCAAGAGCCTAGCGGGAACTATGAGCAGTTCTTC. This chain links TRBV3-1 (or the pseudogene TRBV3-2) with TRBJ2-1; 9 bases are shared with TRBD2. J lost 8 bases, V lost 0 bases, and 5 bases had no gene match. The CDR3 is 15 amino acids. CDR1 is LGHDT and CDR2 is YNNKEL in the germline V gene (reference sequence).

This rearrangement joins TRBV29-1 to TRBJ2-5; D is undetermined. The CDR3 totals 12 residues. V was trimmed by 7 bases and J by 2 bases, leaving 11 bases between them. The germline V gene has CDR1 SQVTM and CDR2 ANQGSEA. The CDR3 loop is CSAGHDQETQYF. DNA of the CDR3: TGCAGCGCTGGCCACGATCAAGAGACCCAGTACTTC.

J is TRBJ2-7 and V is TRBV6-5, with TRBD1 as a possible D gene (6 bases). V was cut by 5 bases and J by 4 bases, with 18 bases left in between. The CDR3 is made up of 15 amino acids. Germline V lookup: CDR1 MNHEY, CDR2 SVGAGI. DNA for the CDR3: TGTGCCAGCAGTAAACAGGGCCGGGAATTTTACGAGCAGTACTTC. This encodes CASSKQGREFYEQYF.

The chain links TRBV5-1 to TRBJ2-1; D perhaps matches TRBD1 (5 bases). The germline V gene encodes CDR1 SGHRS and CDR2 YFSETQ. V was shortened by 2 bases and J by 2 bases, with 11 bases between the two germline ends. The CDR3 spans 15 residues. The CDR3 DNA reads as TGCGCCAGCAGCTTAAATGACAGACCCTACAATGAGCAGTTCTTC. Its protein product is CASSLNDRPYNEQFF.

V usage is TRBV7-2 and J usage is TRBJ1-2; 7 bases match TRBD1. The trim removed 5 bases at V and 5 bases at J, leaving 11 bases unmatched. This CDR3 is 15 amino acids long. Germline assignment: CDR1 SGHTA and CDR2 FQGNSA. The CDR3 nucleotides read TGTGCCAGCAGCAAGTGGGAGGGGGCAAGTTATGGCTACACCTTC. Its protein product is CASSKWEGASYGYTF.

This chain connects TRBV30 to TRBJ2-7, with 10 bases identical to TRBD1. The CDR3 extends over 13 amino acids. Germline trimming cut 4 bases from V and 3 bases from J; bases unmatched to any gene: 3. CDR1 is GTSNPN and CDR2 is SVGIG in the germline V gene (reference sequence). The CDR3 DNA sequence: TGTGCCTGGAAGGGACAGGGGTTCTACGAGCAGTACTTC. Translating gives CAWKGQGFYEQYF.

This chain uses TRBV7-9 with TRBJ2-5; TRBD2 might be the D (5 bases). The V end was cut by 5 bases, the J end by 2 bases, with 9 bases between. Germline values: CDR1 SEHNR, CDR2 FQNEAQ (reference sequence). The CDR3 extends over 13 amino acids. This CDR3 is CASSLSDQETQYF. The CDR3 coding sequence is TGTGCCAGCAGCCTTAGCGATCAAGAGACCCAGTACTTC.